The T cell receptor beta chain described here comes from a study of T cells after yellow fever vaccination. The 5'RACE template-switching step produced TCR cDNA and added a universal primer site and UMIs. TCRdb redid the calling of the 5' RACE reads with MiXCR, one entry per CDR3 protein. This sample has 250,000 to 350,000 distinct CDR3 sequences, with around 7% found just once. Study findings and constraints: Once the booster was given, most primary-vaccination clones reappeared, at approximately 97% for CD4 and over 75% for CD8. Relatively few clonotypes were ones that appeared in both CD4 and CD8 compartments. Peaking on day 5 versus 15, the secondary response was faster but weaker.

Germline trimming cut 2 bases from V and 1 base from J; bases unmatched to any gene: 4. There are 15 residues in the CDR3. Remarks on this clonotype: The antigen is unknown.

The chain combines TRBV23-1 with TRBJ2-5; 7 bases line up with TRBD1. TRBV23-1 is identified as an open reading frame with a role that is uncertain. This clonotype originated in a man aged 18 to 35 who received the YFV17D yellow fever vaccine. The starting material was PBMCs, obtained about 41 days after the first yellow fever vaccination. The CDR3 nucleotides read TGCGCCAGCAGTCAACCCGGGACAGCCCAAGAGACCCAGTACTTC. Protein product: CASSQPGTAQETQYF.